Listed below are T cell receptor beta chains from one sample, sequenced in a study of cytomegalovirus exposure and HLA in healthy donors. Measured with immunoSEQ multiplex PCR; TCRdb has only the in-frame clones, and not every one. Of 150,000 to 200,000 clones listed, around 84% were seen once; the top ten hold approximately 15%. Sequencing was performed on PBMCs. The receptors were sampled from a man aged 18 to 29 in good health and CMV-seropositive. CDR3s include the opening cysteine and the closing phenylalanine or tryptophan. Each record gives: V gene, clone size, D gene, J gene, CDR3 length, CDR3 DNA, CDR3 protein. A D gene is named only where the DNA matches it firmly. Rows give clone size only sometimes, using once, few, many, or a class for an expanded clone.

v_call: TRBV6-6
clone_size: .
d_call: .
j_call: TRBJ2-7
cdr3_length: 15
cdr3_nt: TGTGCCAGCAGTTTGGGGGGGGACAGGTACTACGAGCAGTACTTC
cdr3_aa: CASSLGGDRYYEQYF

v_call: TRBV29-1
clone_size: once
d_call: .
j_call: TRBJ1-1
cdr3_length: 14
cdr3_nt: TGCAGCGTTGTCGGGGGGCGGATGAACACTGAAGCTTTCTTT
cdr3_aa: CSVVGGRMNTEAFF

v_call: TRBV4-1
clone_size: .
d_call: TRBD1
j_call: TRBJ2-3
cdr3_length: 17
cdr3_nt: TGCGCCAGCAGCCCCCTGCCGGGACAGGGAAGCACAGATACGCAGTATTTT
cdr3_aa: CASSPLPGQGSTDTQYF

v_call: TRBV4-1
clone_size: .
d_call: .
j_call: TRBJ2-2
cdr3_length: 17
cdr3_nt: TGCGCCAGCAGCCACCCCCCTGGGCAGTCGAACACCGGGGAGCTGTTTTTT
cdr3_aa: CASSHPPGQSNTGELFF

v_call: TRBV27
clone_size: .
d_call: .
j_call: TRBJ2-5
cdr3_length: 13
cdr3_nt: TGTGCCAGCAGTCTCGACGGAGGCGGGACCCAGTACTTC
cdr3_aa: CASSLDGGGTQYF

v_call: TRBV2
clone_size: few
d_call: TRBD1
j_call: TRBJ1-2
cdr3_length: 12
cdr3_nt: TGTGCCAGCTCCGGACAGGGATATGGCTACACCTTC
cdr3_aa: CASSGQGYGYTF

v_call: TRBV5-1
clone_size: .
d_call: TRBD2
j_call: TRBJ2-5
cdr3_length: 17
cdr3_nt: TGCGCCAGCAGCTCAATTCTAGCGGGGGCGAGCAAGGAGACCCAGTACTTC
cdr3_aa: CASSSILAGASKETQYF

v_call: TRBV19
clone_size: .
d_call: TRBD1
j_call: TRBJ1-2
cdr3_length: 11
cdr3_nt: TGTGCCACCCGGACAGGGAAAGGCTACACCTTC
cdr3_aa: CATRTGKGYTF

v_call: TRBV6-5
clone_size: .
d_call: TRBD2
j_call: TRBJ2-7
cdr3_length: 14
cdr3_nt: TGTGCCAGCCAGCTGGGCGGGAGGACCTACGAGCAGTACTTC
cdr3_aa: CASQLGGRTYEQYF

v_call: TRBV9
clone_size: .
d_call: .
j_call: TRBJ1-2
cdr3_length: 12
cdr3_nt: TGTGCCAGCAGCACCGGACAGTATGGCTACACCTTC
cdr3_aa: CASSTGQYGYTF

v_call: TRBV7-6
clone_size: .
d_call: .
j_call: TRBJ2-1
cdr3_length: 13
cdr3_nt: TGTGCCAGCAGCTGGACAAACAGCAATGAGCAGTTCTTC
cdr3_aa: CASSWTNSNEQFF